This T cell receptor beta chain comes out of a study of blood T cell repertoires in COVID-19. Looking at the study overall: The United States, Italy and Spain supplied acute and convalescent COVID-19 samples.

Which cohort a participant joined came from the clinical history participants gave. Cohort 3 donors were reported recovered after two negative PCRs, clearance, or symptom resolution. Measured with immunoSEQ multiplex PCR; TCRdb has only the in-frame clones, and not every one. The sample has over 250,000 clones; roughly 87% are singletons. The V and J ends lost 5 bases and 2 bases, in that order; junction bases with no gene match: 1. This CDR3 contains 14 residues. Per germline, CDR1 MDHEN and CDR2 SYDVKM. The sample taken for sequencing was PBMCs or T cells enriched from blood (not recorded which). The origin of this receptor is a woman under 40 who had recovered from COVID-19. This rearrangement joins TRBV28 to TRBJ1-4; TRBD1 matches 8 bases. The CDR3 region has the DNA TGTGCCAGCAGTAACAGGGGGACTAATGAAAAACTGTTTTTT. This gives the protein CASSNRGTNEKLFF.